This T cell receptor beta chain was captured in a study of T cells after posttransplantation cyclophosphamide. Study-wide points: After PTCy, TRB diversity resembled that of CNI/methotrexate controls.

Cyclophosphamide on days +3 and +4 followed busulfan-fludarabine conditioning and a marrow graft. Only in-frame clones appear in the TCRdb table, and some are missing; sequencing was by immunoSEQ multiplex PCR. This table holds roughly 12,000 clones, about 2% found once. CDR1 and CDR2 from the germline V gene are MDHEN and SYDVKM. This CDR3 region has 16 residues. Comments on this clone: Its antigen is not identified. The junction shows a germline mismatch at one end, possibly a read error. This same CDR3 is encoded by further DNA sequences in the sample.

Sequencing used PBMCs, obtained after allogeneic stem cell transplant with posttransplant cyclophosphamide. The TCR comes from a male patient between 25 and 40 years old who received an allogeneic stem cell transplant from a related donor, was CMV-positive, and had no GVHD. Some T cells could come from the graft donor. The chain couples TRBV28 to TRBJ2-1, with TRBD1 identical over 9 bases. The CDR3 sequence: CASYSDGTGIVYEQFF. DNA for the CDR3: TGCGCCAGCTATTCAGACGGGACAGGGATAGTCTATGAGCAGTTCTTC.